This entry features one T cell receptor (beta chain) sequence. The data derive from a study of T cell repertoires in aging, cancer and after chemotherapy. Looking at the study overall: Donors were grouped into six age bands spanning 30 or younger through 70 or older.

TRB rearrangements spanning V, D and J were amplified using mixed TRB-A/B primers. MiXCR, run by TCRdb on the multiplex PCR reads, gives a single entry per CDR3 protein. The sample shows a few thousand distinct CDR3 sequences, about 32% of them seen only once. Peripheral blood genomic DNA, not sorted cells or RNA, was the template. Trimming took 5 bases from V and 5 from J, leaving 15 bases between them. Germline V gene sequence: CDR1 MNHEY, CDR2 SVGEGT. The CDR3 consists of 14 residues. The sequenced material came from blood. This TCR was sampled from a human donor with a solid tumor. The rearrangement joins TRBV6-2 or TRBV6-3 to TRBJ1-2; the D gene is possibly TRBD1 (6 bases). In DNA form, the CDR3 reads TGTGCCAGCAGTACCGCAGGGGTGACATATGGCTACACCTTC. Residues: CASSTAGVTYGYTF.